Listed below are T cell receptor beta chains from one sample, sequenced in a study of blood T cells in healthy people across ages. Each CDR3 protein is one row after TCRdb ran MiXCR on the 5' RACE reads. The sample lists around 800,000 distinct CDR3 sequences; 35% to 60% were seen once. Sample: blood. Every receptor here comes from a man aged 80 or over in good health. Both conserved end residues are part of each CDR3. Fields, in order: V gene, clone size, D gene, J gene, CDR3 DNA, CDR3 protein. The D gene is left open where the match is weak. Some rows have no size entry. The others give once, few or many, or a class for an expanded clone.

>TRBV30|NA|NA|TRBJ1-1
TGTGCCTGGAGGGAATGGGGTGAAGCTTTCTTT
CAWREWGEAFF
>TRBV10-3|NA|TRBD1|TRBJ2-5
TGTGCCACCTCGACAGGGGACGGCAATCAGCCCCAGTACTTC
CATSTGDGNQPQYF
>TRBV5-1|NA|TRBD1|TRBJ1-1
TGCGCCAGCAGCTTGGACGTCAGGGGGCAGGAAGCTTTCTTT
CASSLDVRGQEAFF
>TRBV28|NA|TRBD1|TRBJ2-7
TGTGCCAGCAGTTCACAGGGGTGGTGGAGCGAGCAGTACTTC
CASSSQGWWSEQYF
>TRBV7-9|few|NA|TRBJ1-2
TGTGCCAGCAGCTTTTCCCAGGAACTAGGGGGCTACACCTTC
CASSFSQELGGYTF
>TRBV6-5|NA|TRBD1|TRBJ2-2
TGTGCCAGCAGTTACTCTCAGGGGGCGGGGGAGCTGTTTTTT
CASSYSQGAGELFF
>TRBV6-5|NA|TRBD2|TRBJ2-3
TGTGCCAGCAGTTACTCTAGTAGCGGGAGACCCCTTAGCACAGATACGCAGTATTTT
CASSYSSSGRPLSTDTQYF
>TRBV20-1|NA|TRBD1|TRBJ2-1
TGCAGTGCTAGAAGGGGACAGATCAATGAGCAGTTCTTC
CSARRGQINEQFF
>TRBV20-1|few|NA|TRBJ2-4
TGCAGTGCTCATCGGGATCAAGGTTACATTCAGTACTTC
CSAHRDQGYIQYF
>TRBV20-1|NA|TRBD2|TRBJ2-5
TGCAGTGCTAGAGATGATGCAGCGGGGGGAGTAGAGACCCAGTACTTC
CSARDDAAGGVETQYF
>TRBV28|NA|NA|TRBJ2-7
TGTGCCAGCAGTTTGCCCCTAGCCTCCTACGAGCAGTACTTC
CASSLPLASYEQYF
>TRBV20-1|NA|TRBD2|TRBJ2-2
TGCAGTGCTTGGAGGACTAGCGGGAGGGGTGACACCGGGGAGCTGTTTTTT
CSAWRTSGRGDTGELFF
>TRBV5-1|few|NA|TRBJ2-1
TGCGCCAGCAGCAAGAGGGATCCGGTGTGGGATGAGCAGTTCTTC
CASSKRDPVWDEQFF
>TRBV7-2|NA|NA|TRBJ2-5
TGTGCCAGCAGCCAAGCCCTAGGGGGGTGGGAGACCCAGTACTTC
CASSQALGGWETQYF
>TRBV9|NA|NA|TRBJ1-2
TGTGCCAGCAGCGTAGATCTGGGATCGTCTGGCTACACCTTC
CASSVDLGSSGYTF
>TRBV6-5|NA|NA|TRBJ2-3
TGTGCCAGCAGTTACTTAACCGCGGGAGATACGCAGTATTTT
CASSYLTAGDTQYF
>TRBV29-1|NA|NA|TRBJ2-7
TGCAGCGTTGCCGGGACCGTGGACGAGCAGTACTTC
CSVAGTVDEQYF
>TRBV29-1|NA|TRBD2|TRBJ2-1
TGCAGCGTTGATATTGGCGGGGGGGCGTCTAATGAGCAGTTCTTC
CSVDIGGGASNEQFF
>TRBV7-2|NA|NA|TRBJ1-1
TGTGCCAGCACCCTGGGATGGGGCGGCAACACTGAAGCTTTCTTT
CASTLGWGGNTEAFF
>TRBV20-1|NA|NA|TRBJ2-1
TGCAGTGCCCAGCGGACGGGTGATGAGCAGTTCTTC
CSAQRTGDEQFF
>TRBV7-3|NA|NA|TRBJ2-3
TGTGCCAGCAGCCAGGGGCTAAATACGCAGTATTTT
CASSQGLNTQYF
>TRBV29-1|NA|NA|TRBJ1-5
TGCAGCGTTGCACAGCCGAATCAGCCCCAGCATTTT
CSVAQPNQPQHF
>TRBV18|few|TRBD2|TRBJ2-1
TGTGCCAGCTCACCCGGGGAGGGCTCCTACAATGAGCAGTTCTTC
CASSPGEGSYNEQFF
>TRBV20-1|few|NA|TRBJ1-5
TGCAGTGCTAGAGATCCTAGGACAGACAATCAGCCCCAGCATTTT
CSARDPRTDNQPQHF
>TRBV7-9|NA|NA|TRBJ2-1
TGTGCCAGCAACGACGGACTGCAAGAGACCCAGTTCTTC
CASNDGLQETQFF
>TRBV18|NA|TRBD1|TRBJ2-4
TGTGCCAGCTCACCATCGGGACAGGGAGGACTCGGCAAAAACATTCAGTACTTC
CASSPSGQGGLGKNIQYF
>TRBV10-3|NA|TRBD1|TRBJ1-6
TGTGCCATCAGTGAGGGGACAGGGGTTGATTCACCCCTCCACTTT
CAISEGTGVDSPLHF
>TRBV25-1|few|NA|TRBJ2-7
TGTGCCAGCAGTGACCCAGGGAGGAACGAGCAGTACTTC
CASSDPGRNEQYF
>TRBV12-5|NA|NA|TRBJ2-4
TGTGCTAGTGGTTGGGGGACAGCCAAAAACATTCAGTACTTC
CASGWGTAKNIQYF
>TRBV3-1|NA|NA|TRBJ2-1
TGTGCCAGCAGCCAAGGAGACAATGAGCAGTTCTTC
CASSQGDNEQFF
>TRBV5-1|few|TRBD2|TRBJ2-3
TGCGCCAGCAGCTTGTTAGCGGGAGGAGGGTCCGAAGATACGCAGTATTTT
CASSLLAGGGSEDTQYF
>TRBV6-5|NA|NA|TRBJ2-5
TGTGCCAGCAGCTCAAGTCGTGCGGATGAGCAGTACTTC
CASSSSRADEQYF
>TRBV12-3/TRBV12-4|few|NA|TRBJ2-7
TGTGCCAGCAGTTTAGCTGCAGGGCCTAGGGAGCAGTACTTC
CASSLAAGPREQYF
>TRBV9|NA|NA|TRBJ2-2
TGTGCCAGCAGCCCACAACCGGTAAACACCGGGGAGCTGTTTTTT
CASSPQPVNTGELFF
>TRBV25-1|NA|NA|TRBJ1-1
TGTGCCAGCATAGGGAACACTGAAGCTTTCTTT
CASIGNTEAFF
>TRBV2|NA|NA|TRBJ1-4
TGTGCCAGCACTAGACGGGCAACTAATGAAAAACTGTTTTTT
CASTRRATNEKLFF
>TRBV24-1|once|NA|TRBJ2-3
TGTGCCACCAGTGATTTGTCTAGCGGCACAGATACGCAGTATTTT
CATSDLSSGTDTQYF
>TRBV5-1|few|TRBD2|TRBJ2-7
TGCGCCAGCAGCTTGGTGGGACTAGCGGAATCGCGGCACGAGCAGTACTTC
CASSLVGLAESRHEQYF
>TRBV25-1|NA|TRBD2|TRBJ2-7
TGTGCCAGCAAGGGACTAGCGGGAGTAGGCTACGAGCAGTACTTC
CASKGLAGVGYEQYF
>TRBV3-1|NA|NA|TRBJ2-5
TGTGCCAGCAGCCAAGTGTTTTCGGATCCTCAGACCCAGTACTTC
CASSQVFSDPQTQYF
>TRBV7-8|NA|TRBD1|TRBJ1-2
TGTGCCAGCAGCACAGGGGGGACCTATGGCTACACCTTC
CASSTGGTYGYTF
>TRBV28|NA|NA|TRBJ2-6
TGTGCCAGCAGCTCCAGGGGCTCTGGGGCCAACGTCCTGACTTTC
CASSSRGSGANVLTF
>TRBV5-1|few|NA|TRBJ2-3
TGCGCCAGCACCCATCAGGGAGCAGATACGCAGTATTTT
CASTHQGADTQYF
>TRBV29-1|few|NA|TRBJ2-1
TGCAGCGTTAAAACGCCGGGACATGGGGTTGAGCAGTTCTTC
CSVKTPGHGVEQFF
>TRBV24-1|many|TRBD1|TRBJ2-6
TGTGCCTCCTCGGGGACAGGGTCCTCTGGGGCCAACGTCCTGACTTTC
CASSGTGSSGANVLTF
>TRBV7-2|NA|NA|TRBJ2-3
TGTGCCAGCAGCTTGCAATTCGGGGCTCAGGGGGATACGCAGTATTTT
CASSLQFGAQGDTQYF
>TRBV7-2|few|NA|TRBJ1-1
TGTGCCAGCAGCGGAACCGCCGGGGGGACTGAAGCTTTCTTT
CASSGTAGGTEAFF
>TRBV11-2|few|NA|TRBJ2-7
TGTGCCAGCAGCTACGGGGAAGCCTACGAGCAGTACTTC
CASSYGEAYEQYF
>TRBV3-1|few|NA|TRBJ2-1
TGTGCCAGCAGCCAATATTCAGGGTCCCACAATGAGCAGTTCTTC
CASSQYSGSHNEQFF
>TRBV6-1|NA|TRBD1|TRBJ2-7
TGTGCCGAGGGACAGGTCCACGAGCAGTACTTC
CAEGQVHEQYF
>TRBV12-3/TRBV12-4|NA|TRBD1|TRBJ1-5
TGTGCCAGCAGCCCGACAGGGGATAGGGATCAGCCCCAGCATTTT
CASSPTGDRDQPQHF
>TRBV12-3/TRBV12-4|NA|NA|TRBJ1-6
TGTGCCAGCAGTTTCGGATCACCCCTCCACTTT
CASSFGSPLHF
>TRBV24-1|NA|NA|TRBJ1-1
TGTGCCACCAGTGATCCGAATCAGGGTCGGAAAGCTTTCTTT
CATSDPNQGRKAFF
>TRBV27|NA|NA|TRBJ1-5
TGTGCCAGCAATGCCCGAGGGGGCAATCAGCCCCAGCATTTT
CASNARGGNQPQHF
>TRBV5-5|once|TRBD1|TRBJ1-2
TGTGCCAGCAGCCGGGACAGGGGATGGTATGGCTACACCTTC
CASSRDRGWYGYTF
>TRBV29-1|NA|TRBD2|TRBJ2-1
TGCAGCGTTGAAAGCGGGAGCGGCTATGAGCAGTTCTTC
CSVESGSGYEQFF
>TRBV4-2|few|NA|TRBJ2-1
TGTGCCAGCAGCCAAGAGCGCCGTGAGCAGTTCTTC
CASSQERREQFF
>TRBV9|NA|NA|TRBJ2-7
TGTGCCAGCAGCGTAGGGGGCGGCGAGCAGTACTTC
CASSVGGGEQYF
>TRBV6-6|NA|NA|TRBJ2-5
TGTGCCACCCGAACGGCAAACCAAGAGACCCAGTACTTC
CATRTANQETQYF
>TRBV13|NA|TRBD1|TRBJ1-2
TGTGCCAGCAGCTTAGGCGACAGGGGGCAGAGTGGCTACACCTTC
CASSLGDRGQSGYTF